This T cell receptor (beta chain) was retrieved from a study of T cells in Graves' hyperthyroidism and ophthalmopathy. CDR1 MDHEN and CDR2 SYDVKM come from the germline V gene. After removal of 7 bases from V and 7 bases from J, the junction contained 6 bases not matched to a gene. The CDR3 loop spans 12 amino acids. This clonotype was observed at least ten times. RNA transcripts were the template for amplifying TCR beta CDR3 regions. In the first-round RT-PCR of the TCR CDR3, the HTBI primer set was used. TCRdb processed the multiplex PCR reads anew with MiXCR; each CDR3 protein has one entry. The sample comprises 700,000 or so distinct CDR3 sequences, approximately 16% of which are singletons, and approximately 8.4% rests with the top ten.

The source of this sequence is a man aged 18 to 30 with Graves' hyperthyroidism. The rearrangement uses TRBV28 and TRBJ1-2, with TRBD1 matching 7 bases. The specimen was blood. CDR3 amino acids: CASTTGVAGYTF. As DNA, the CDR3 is TGTGCCAGCACCACAGGGGTGGCTGGCTACACCTTC.